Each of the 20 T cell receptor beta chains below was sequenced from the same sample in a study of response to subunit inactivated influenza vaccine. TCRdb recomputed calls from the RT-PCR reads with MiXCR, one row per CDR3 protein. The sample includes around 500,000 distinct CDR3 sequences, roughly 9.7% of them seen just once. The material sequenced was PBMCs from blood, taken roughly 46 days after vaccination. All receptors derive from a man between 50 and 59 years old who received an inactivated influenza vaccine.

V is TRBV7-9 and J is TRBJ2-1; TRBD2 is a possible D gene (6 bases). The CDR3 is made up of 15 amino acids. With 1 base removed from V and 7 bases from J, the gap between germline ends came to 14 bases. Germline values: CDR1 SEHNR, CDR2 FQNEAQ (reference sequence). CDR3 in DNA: TGTGCCAGCAGCTTAGAGGGTCCAGGGAGGAATGAGCAGTTCTTC. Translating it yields CASSLEGPGRNEQFF.

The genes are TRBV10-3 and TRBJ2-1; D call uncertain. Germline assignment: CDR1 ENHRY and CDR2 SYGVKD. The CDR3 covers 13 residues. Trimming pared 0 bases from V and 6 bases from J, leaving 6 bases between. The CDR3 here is CAISESIINEQFF. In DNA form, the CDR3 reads TGTGCCATCAGTGAGTCAATTATCAATGAGCAGTTCTTC.

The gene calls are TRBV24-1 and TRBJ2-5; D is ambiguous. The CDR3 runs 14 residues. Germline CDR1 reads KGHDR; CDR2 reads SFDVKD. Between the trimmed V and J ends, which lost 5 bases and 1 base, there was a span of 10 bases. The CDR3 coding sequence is TGTGCCACCAGTGGGTGGGCAGGCCAAGAGACCCAGTACTTC. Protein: CATSGWAGQETQYF.

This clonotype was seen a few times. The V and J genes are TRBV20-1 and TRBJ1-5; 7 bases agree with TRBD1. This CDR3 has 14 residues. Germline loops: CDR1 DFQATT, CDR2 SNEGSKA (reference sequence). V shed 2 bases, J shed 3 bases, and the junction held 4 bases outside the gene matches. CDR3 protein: CSARSGTVNQPQHF. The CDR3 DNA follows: TGCAGTGCTAGATCCGGGACAGTCAATCAGCCCCAGCATTTT.

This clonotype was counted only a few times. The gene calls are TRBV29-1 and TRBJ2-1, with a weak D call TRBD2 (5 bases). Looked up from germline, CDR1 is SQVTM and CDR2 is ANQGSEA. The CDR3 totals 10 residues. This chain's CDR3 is CSSGYNEQFF. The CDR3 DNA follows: TGCAGTTCGGGATACAATGAGCAGTTCTTC.

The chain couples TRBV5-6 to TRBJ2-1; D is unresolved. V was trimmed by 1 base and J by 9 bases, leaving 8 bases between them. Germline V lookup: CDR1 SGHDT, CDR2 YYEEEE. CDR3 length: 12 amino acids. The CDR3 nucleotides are TGTGCCAGCAGCTTGTCCCGTGCTGAGCAGTTCTTC. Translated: CASSLSRAEQFF.

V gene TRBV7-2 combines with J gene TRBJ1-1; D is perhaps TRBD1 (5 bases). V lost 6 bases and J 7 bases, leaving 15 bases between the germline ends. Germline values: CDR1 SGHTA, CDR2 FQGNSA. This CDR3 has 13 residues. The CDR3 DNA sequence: TGTGCCAGCAGTCAGGGAACGGGTATTGAAGCTTTCTTT. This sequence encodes CASSQGTGIEAFF.

The CDR3 sequence: CASSPRTGGNQPQHF. CDR3 coding DNA: TGTGCCAGCAGTCCCCGGACAGGGGGCAATCAGCCCCAGCATTTT. The rearrangement uses TRBV6-2 or TRBV6-3 and TRBJ1-5, with 9 bases identical to TRBD1. Germline V gene lookup returns CDR1 MNHEY and CDR2 SVGEGT. With 5 bases clipped from V and 2 bases from J, the junction kept 4 bases outside the gene matches. This CDR3 comprises 15 residues.

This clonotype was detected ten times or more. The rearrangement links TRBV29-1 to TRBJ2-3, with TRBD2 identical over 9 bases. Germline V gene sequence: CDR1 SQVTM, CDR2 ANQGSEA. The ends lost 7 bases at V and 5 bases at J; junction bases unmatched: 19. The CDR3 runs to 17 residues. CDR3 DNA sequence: TGCAGCGCCCTAAGCGGGAGGACATCAACGAACTTAGATACGCAGTATTTT. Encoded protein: CSALSGRTSTNLDTQYF.

This CDR3 is CASRSGETYEQYF. The CDR3 DNA reads as TGTGCCAGCAGAAGCGGGGAGACCTACGAGCAGTACTTC. V gene TRBV28 combines with J gene TRBJ2-7; 7 nucleotides line up with TRBD2. Germline V gene lookup returns CDR1 MDHEN and CDR2 SYDVKM. The ends lost 6 bases at V and 2 bases at J; junction bases unmatched: 4. The CDR3 is made up of 13 amino acids.

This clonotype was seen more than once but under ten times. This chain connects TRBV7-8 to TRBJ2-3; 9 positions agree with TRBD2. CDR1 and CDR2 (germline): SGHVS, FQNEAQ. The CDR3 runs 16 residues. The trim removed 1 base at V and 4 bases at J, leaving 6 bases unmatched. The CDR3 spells CASSLEASGEPDTQYF. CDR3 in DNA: TGTGCCAGCAGCTTAGAGGCTAGCGGGGAACCAGATACGCAGTATTTT.

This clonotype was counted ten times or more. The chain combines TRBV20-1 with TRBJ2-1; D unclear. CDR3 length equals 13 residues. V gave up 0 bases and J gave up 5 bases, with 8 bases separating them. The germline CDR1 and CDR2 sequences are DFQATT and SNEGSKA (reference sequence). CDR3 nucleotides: TGCAGTGCTAGAGATCCCAATCACAATGAGCAGTTCTTC. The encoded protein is CSARDPNHNEQFF.

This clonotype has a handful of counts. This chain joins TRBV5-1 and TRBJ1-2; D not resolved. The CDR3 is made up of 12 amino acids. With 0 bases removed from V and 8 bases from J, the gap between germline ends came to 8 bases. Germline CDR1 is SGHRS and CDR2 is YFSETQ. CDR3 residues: CASSLDGNGYTF. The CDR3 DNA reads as TGCGCCAGCAGCTTGGATGGGAACGGCTACACCTTC.

CDR3 residues: CASSQALLAGGGVTQYF. As DNA, the CDR3 is TGTGCCAGCAGCCAAGCATTACTAGCGGGGGGGGGAGTGACCCAGTACTTC. The J gene is TRBJ2-5, the V gene TRBV3-1, with TRBD2 matching over 13 bases. The trim removed 1 base at V and 7 bases at J, leaving 9 bases unmatched. The CDR3 contains 17 residues. CDR1 is LGHDT and CDR2 is YNNKEL in the germline V gene (reference sequence).

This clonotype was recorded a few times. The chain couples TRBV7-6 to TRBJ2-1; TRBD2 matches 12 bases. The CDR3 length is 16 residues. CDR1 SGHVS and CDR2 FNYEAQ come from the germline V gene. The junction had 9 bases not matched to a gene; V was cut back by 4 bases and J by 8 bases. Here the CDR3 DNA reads TGTGCCAGCAGCTACCCGACTAGCGGGAGAAGAGATGAGCAGTTCTTC. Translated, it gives CASSYPTSGRRDEQFF. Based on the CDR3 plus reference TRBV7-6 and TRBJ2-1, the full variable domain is GAGVSQSPRYKVTKRGQDVALRCDPISGHVSLYWYRQALGQGPEFLTYFNYEAQQDKSGLPNDRFSAERPEGSISTLTIQRTEQRDSAMYRCASSYPTSGRRDEQFFGPGTRLTVL.

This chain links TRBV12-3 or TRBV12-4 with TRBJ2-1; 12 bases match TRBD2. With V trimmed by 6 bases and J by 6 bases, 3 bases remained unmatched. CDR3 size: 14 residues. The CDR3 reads CASRLAGGFNEQFF. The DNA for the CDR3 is TGTGCCAGCAGACTAGCGGGGGGTTTCAATGAGCAGTTCTTC.

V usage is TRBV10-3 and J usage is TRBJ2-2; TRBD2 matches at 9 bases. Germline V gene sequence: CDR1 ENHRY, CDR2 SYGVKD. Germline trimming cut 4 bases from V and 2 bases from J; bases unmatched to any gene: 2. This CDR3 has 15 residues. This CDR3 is CAISGLAGNTGELFF. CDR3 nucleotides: TGTGCCATCAGTGGGCTAGCGGGAAACACCGGGGAGCTGTTTTTT.

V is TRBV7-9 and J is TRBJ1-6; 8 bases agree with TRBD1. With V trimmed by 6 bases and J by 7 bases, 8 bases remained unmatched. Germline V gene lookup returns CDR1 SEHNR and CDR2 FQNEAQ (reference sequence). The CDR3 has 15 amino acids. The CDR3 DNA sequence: TGTGCCAGCAGATCCGGACAGGGAGGAAATTCACCCCTCCACTTT. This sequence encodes CASRSGQGGNSPLHF.

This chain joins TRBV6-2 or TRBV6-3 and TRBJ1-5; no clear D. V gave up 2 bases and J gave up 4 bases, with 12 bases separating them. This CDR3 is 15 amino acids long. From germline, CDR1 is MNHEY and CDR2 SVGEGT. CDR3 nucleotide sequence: TGTGCCAGCAGTTACATCGCCAGACCGAATCAGCCCCAGCATTTT. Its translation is CASSYIARPNQPQHF.

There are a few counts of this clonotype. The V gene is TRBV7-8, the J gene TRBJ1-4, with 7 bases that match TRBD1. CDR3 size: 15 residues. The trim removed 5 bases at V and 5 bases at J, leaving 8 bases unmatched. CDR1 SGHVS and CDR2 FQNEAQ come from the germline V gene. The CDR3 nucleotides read TGTGCCAGCAGCGCGACAGGGATGGACAATGAAAAACTGTTTTTT. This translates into CASSATGMDNEKLFF.